The 24 T cell receptor beta chains below come from one sample, sequenced in a study of T cell changes during pregnancy in multiple sclerosis. Here immunoSEQ multiplex PCR was the method, and the copy in TCRdb shows in-frame clones only, minus some. The repertoire holds fewer than 60,000 clones, with 90% as singletons. Specimen: peripheral blood, collected in the third trimester of pregnancy. The receptors derive from a female donor in good health, enrolled as a control in a pregnancy study.

The V call is TRBV2, the J call TRBJ2-7; D may be TRBD1 (6 bases). The CDR3 totals 15 residues. Germline V gene data show CDR1 as SNHLY and CDR2 as FYNNEI. The V end lost 1 base, the J end lost 2 bases, and 12 bases lay between the germline ends. This CDR3 reads CASSEEQGVTYEQYF. The CDR3 region has the DNA TGTGCCAGCAGTGAAGAACAGGGAGTCACCTACGAGCAGTACTTC.

The chain recombines TRBV5-1 with TRBJ2-3, with 7 bases fitting TRBD2. CDR1 is SGHRS and CDR2 is YFSETQ in the germline V gene. The trim removed 1 base at V and 7 bases at J, leaving 6 bases unmatched. The CDR3 has 14 residues. The CDR3 DNA is TGCGCCAGCAGCTTGAGCAATAGCGGGTATACGCAGTATTTT. It codes for CASSLSNSGYTQYF.

The chain uses TRBV7-9 and TRBJ1-6; tentative D call: TRBD1 (6 bases). Germline CDR1 is SEHNR and CDR2 is FQNEAQ (reference sequence). V lost 5 bases, J lost 7 bases, and 15 bases lay in between. CDR3 length equals 15 residues. The CDR3 DNA sequence: TGTGCCAGCAGCCCTAGTAGGGGGGGCAATTCACCCCTCCACTTT. This translates into CASSPSRGGNSPLHF.

The gene calls are TRBV27 and TRBJ1-1, with 7 bases matching TRBD1. From germline, CDR1 is MNHEY and CDR2 SMNVEV (reference sequence). The length of the CDR3 is 15 residues. The V segment lost 5 bases and the J segment 1 base; nucleotides outside the gene matches: 7. The CDR3 reads CASSLDRPRNTEAFF. The CDR3, as DNA: TGTGCCAGCAGTCTGGACAGGCCTCGGAACACTGAAGCTTTCTTT.

J is TRBJ2-5 and V is TRBV6-1; D uncertain. Looked up from germline, CDR1 is MNHNS and CDR2 is SASEGT. Between the trimmed V and J ends, which lost 5 bases and 5 bases, there was a span of 9 bases. The length of the CDR3 is 12 residues. CDR3 region: CASSPLGETQYF. CDR3 in DNA: TGTGCCAGCAGTCCTCTCGGGGAGACCCAGTACTTC.

V usage is TRBV30 and J usage is TRBJ1-2; the D gene is possibly TRBD1 (6 bases). CDR3 length: 13 residues. Looked up from germline, CDR1 is GTSNPN and CDR2 is SVGIG (reference sequence). The V end lost 4 bases, the J end lost 7 bases, and 16 bases lay between the germline ends. As DNA, the CDR3 is TGTGCCTGGACTCAGAAACAGGGTTCTGGCTACACCTTC. As protein: CAWTQKQGSGYTF.

This rearrangement joins TRBV19 to TRBJ1-2, with 7 bases matching TRBD1. The CDR3 spans 16 residues. Germline CDR1 is LNHDA and CDR2 is SQIVND (reference sequence). The junction had 14 bases not matched to a gene; V was cut back by 5 bases and J by 5 bases. The CDR3 protein is CASSVRRTGEEYGYTF. In DNA form, the CDR3 reads TGTGCCAGTAGTGTGCGACGGACAGGAGAAGAGTATGGCTACACCTTC.

The chain couples TRBV11-2 to TRBJ2-2, with D possibly matching TRBD1 (6 bases). Trimming left V 1 base short and J 6 bases short, with 15 bases between. The CDR3 has 16 residues. Germline V CDR1 and CDR2: SGHAT, FQNNGV. The CDR3 DNA reads TGTGCCAGCAGCTTAGGCGACAGGACTTGGGCCGGGGAGCTGTTTTTT. Residues: CASSLGDRTWAGELFF.

The chain links TRBV5-4 to TRBJ2-7; TRBD2 is a possible D gene (6 bases). The CDR3 sequence is 12 residues long. Germline values: CDR1 SGHNT, CDR2 YYREEE (reference sequence). Trimming took 6 bases from V and 0 from J, leaving 7 bases between them. CDR3: CASTGSSYEQYF. CDR3 bases: TGTGCCAGCACCGGGAGCTCCTACGAGCAGTACTTC.

The chain employs TRBV27 and TRBJ2-3; no clear D. CDR3 length: 12 amino acids. Germline CDR1 MNHEY, CDR2 SMNVEV (reference sequence). V lost 6 bases and J lost 6, with 10 bases in between. The CDR3 spells CASSRVLDTQYF. The CDR3 DNA reads as TGTGCCAGCAGCCGCGTTCTGGATACGCAGTATTTT.

V and J are TRBV5-6 and TRBJ2-3, with a weak D call TRBD2 (5 bases). Trimming cost V 4 bases and J 6 bases, with 21 bases left between them. The CDR3 is 16 amino acids. Germline V lookup: CDR1 SGHDT, CDR2 YYEEEE. Here the CDR3 reads CASSQPGLTSADTQYF. CDR3 nucleotides: TGTGCCAGCAGCCAACCGGGGTTAACCTCGGCGGATACGCAGTATTTT. The complete variable domain, with remaining parts taken from reference TRBV5-6 and TRBJ2-3, reads DAGVTQSPTHLIKTRGQQVTLRCSPKSGHDTVSWYQQALGQGPQFIFQYYEEEERQRGNFPDRFSGHQFPNYSSELNVNALLLGDSALYLCASSQPGLTSADTQYFGPGTRLTVL.

This chain uses TRBV7-9 with TRBJ2-1; 10 bases agree with TRBD2. CDR3 length: 16 amino acids. Germline-derived CDR1 and CDR2 are SEHNR and FQNEAQ (reference sequence). V was pared by 2 bases and J by 5 bases, with 6 bases of the junction left unmatched. The CDR3 nucleotides read TGTGCCAGCAGCTTAACGGGACTAGCGTTCAACAATGAGCAGTTCTTC. Protein sequence: CASSLTGLAFNNEQFF.

The rearrangement links TRBV5-6 to TRBJ2-7; D is perhaps TRBD2 (6 bases). V was shortened by 3 bases and J by 0 bases, with 10 bases between the two germline ends. There are 14 residues in the CDR3. CDR1 and CDR2 from the germline V gene are SGHDT and YYEEEE. DNA of the CDR3: TGTGCCAGCAGCTGGCGGAGGGACTCCTACGAGCAGTACTTC. Protein product: CASSWRRDSYEQYF.

The chain is built from TRBV6-5 and TRBJ1-3; D gene unclear. CDR3 size: 13 residues. Germline values: CDR1 MNHEY, CDR2 SVGAGI. CDR3 bases: TGTGGCACGAGGGAATCAGGAGGAAACACCATATATTTT. Translation: CGTRESGGNTIYF.

The rearrangement joins TRBV30 to TRBJ2-7; D is uncertain. Trimming removed 5 bases at V and 6 bases at J, with 20 bases between. Germline lookup yields CDR1 GTSNPN and CDR2 SVGIG (reference sequence). This CDR3 has 14 amino acids. The CDR3 sequence: CAWVRLKPLREQYF. CDR3 nucleotides: TGTGCCTGGGTGAGACTCAAGCCCCTACGCGAGCAGTACTTC.

This chain connects TRBV30 to TRBJ2-1; D gene ambiguous. Germline CDR1 and CDR2: GTSNPN and SVGIG (reference sequence). This CDR3 has 11 residues. Trimming took 0 bases from V and 8 from J, leaving 5 bases between them. CDR3 DNA: TGTGCCTGGAGTGTACTCTATGAGCAGTTCTTC. Residues: CAWSVLYEQFF. The full variable domain, completed using reference TRBV30 and TRBJ2-1, is SQTIHQWPATLVQPVGSPLSLECTVEGTSNPNLYWYRQAAGRGLQLLFYSVGIGQISSEVPQNLSASRPQDRQFILSSKKLLLSDSGFYLCAWSVLYEQFFGPGTRLTVL.

This chain links TRBV2 with TRBJ2-1, with 7 bases fitting TRBD2. The CDR3 loop spans 17 amino acids. Trimming at V came to 1 base and at J to 1 base, leaving 7 bases not matched to a gene. Germline V gene sequence: CDR1 SNHLY, CDR2 FYNNEI. Here the CDR3 reads CASSEDSGLESYNEQFF. The CDR3 bases are TGTGCCAGCAGTGAAGACAGTGGACTAGAATCCTACAATGAGCAGTTCTTC.

V usage is TRBV27 and J usage is TRBJ2-2; TRBD2 is a possible D gene (5 bases). Germline V lookup: CDR1 MNHEY, CDR2 SMNVEV (reference sequence). The ends were cut back, 5 bases at V and 6 bases at J, with 13 bases in the middle. The CDR3 consists of 14 residues. DNA for the CDR3: TGTGCCAGCAGTCCAAGGACTGGATCCGGGGAGCTGTTTTTT. This gives the protein CASSPRTGSGELFF.

This chain connects TRBV11-3 to TRBJ2-7; D not certain. Germline V lookup: CDR1 SGHNT, CDR2 YENEEA. The CDR3 is made up of 13 amino acids. V was trimmed by 3 bases and J by 1 base, leaving 7 bases between them. CDR3 protein: CASSFVTSYEQYF. CDR3 nucleotide sequence: TGTGCCAGCAGCTTTGTGACTTCCTACGAGCAGTACTTC. Full variable domain (remainder filled in from reference TRBV11-3 and TRBJ2-7): EAGVVQSPRYKIIEKKQPVAFWCNPISGHNTLYWYLQNLGQGPELLIRYENEEAVDDSQLPKDRFSAERLKGVDSTLKIQPAELGDSAVYLCASSFVTSYEQYFGPGTRLTVT.

J is TRBJ1-5 and V is TRBV19, with D possibly being TRBD1 (5 bases). V dropped 8 bases and J dropped 5 bases, with 16 bases sitting between them. Germline V CDR1 and CDR2: LNHDA, SQIVND (reference sequence). The CDR3 contains 14 residues. CDR3 in amino acids: CASSAAGYYQPQHF. The CDR3 nucleotides are TGTGCCAGTTCTGCAGCAGGGTATTATCAGCCCCAGCATTTT.

The V and J genes are TRBV11-2 and TRBJ2-1, with TRBD2 as a possible D gene (5 bases). Germline loops: CDR1 SGHAT, CDR2 FQNNGV. The V end was cut by 7 bases, the J end by 0 bases, with 10 bases between. The CDR3 is 14 amino acids. In DNA form, the CDR3 reads TGTGCCAGCACCCAGAGCGGCTCCTACAATGAGCAGTTCTTC. It codes for CASTQSGSYNEQFF.

This chain joins TRBV18 and TRBJ2-1, with D possibly matching TRBD1 (5 bases). This CDR3 contains 15 residues. Germline lookup yields CDR1 KGHSH and CDR2 LQKENI. Trimming stripped 0 bases from V and 8 bases from J, with 14 bases between. The CDR3 sequence: CASSPPTPPGHEQFF. The CDR3 nucleotides read TGTGCCAGCTCACCACCGACCCCTCCAGGGCATGAGCAGTTCTTC.

This clone is a singleton in its sample. The chain recombines TRBV19 with TRBJ2-3; D may be TRBD2 (5 bases). The length of the CDR3 is 12 residues. CDR1 is LNHDA, CDR2 SQIVND, per germline (reference sequence). V was pared by 1 base and J by 6 bases, with 5 bases between. The CDR3 DNA follows: TGTGCCAGTAGTATAGGAGGGGATACGCAGTATTTT. It yields the protein CASSIGGDTQYF.

The rearrangement links TRBV19 to TRBJ2-7; tentatively, D is TRBD1 (5 bases). The CDR3 has 14 amino acids. Germline CDR1 reads LNHDA; CDR2 reads SQIVND (reference sequence). V lost 3 bases and J 2 bases, leaving 11 bases between the germline ends. In DNA form, the CDR3 reads TGTGCCAGTAGTATCCTGGCAGGGCCCTACGAGCAGTACTTC. Translating it yields CASSILAGPYEQYF. The full variable domain, in which reference TRBV19 and TRBJ2-7 provide the parts outside the CDR3, is DGGITQSPKYLFRKEGQNVTLSCEQNLNHDAMYWYRQDPGQGLRLIYYSQIVNDFQKGDIAEGYSVSREKKESFPLTVTSAQKNPTAFYLCASSILAGPYEQYFGPGTRLTVT.